This T cell receptor (beta chain) was identified in a study of T cell responses to AZD1222 COVID-19 vaccine. Overall study results and limits: Donors were largely white British and mainly female; clonal diversity was possibly underestimated.

The V gene's germline CDR1 is LNHNV and CDR2 YYDKDF (reference sequence). The J segment lost 2 bases and the V segment lost 0 bases, leaving 8 bases of the junction unmatched. The CDR3 loop spans 17 amino acids. Here immunoSEQ multiplex PCR was the method, and the copy in TCRdb shows in-frame clones only, minus some. The profile covers under 150,000 clones, with 85% to 95% appearing a single time and about 3% taken by the ten largest. For this clone: The antigen is undetermined.

The rearrangement links TRBV15 to TRBJ2-7, with 9 nucleotides matching TRBD2. The sequence derives from an adult in good health. The sample here was peripheral blood, taken on day 0 of AZD1222 vaccination. DNA of the CDR3: TGTGCCACCAGCAGAGATTTGGGCGGGAGGGGCCCCTACGAGCAGTACTTC. The encoded protein is CATSRDLGGRGPYEQYF.